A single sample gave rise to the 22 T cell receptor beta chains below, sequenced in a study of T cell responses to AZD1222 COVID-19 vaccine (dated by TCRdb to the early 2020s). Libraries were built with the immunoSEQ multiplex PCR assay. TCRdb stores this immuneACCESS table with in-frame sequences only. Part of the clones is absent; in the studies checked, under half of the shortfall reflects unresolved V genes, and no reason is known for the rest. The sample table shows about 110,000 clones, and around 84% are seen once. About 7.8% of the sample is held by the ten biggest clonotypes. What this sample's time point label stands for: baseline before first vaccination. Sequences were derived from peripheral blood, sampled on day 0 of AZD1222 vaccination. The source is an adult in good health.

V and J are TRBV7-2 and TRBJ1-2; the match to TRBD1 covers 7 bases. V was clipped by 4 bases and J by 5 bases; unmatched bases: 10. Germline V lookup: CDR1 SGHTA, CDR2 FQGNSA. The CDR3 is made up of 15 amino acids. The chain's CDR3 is CASSSAGGTAYGYTF. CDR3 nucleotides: TGTGCCAGCAGCTCAGCGGGCGGGACAGCTTATGGCTACACCTTC.

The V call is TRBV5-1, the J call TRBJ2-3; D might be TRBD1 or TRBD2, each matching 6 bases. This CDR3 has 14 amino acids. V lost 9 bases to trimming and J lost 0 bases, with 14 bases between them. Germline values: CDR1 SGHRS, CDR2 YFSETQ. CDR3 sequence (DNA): TGCGCCACCAGTAGGGGGGCGAGCACAGATACGCAGTATTTT. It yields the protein CATSRGASTDTQYF.

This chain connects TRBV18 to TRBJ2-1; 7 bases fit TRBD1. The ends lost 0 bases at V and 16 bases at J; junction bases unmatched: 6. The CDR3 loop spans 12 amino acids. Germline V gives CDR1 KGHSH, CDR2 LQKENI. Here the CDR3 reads CASSPPSQGVFF. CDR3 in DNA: TGTGCCAGCTCACCACCGAGCCAGGGGGTCTTCTTC.

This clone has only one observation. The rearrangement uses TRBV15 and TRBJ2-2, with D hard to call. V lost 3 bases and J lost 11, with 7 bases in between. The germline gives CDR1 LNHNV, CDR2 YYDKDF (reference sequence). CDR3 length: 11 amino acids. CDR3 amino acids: CATSRGRELFF. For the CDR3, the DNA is TGTGCCACCAGCAGGGGAAGAGAGCTGTTTTTT. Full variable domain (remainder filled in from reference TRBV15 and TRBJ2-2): DAMVIQNPRYQVTQFGKPVTLSCSQTLNHNVMYWYQQKSSQAPKLLFHYYDKDFNNEADTPDNFQSRRPNTSFCFLDIRSPGLGDTAMYLCATSRGRELFFGEGSRLTVL.

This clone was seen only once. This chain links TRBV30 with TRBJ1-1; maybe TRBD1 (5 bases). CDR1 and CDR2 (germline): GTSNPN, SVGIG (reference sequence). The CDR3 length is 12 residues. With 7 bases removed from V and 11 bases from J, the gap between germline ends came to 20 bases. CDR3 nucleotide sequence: TGTGCCTCTCGGGAGGGGCCCTCCTACGCTTTCTTT. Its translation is CASREGPSYAFF.

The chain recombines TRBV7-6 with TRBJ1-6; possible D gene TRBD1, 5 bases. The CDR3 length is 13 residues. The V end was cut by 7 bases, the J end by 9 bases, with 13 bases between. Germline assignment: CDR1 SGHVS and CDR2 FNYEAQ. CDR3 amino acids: CASTAGGSSPLHF. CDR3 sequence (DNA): TGTGCCAGCACGGCGGGGGGAAGTTCACCCCTCCACTTT.

The CDR3, as DNA: TGTGCCAGCAGGGAAAAGGGCCGTCGGCCCTACGAGCAGTACTTC. Translated: CASREKGRRPYEQYF. The chain employs TRBV28 and TRBJ2-7; the D is unclear. The CDR3 has 15 residues. Germline V gene sequence: CDR1 MDHEN, CDR2 SYDVKM. V was shortened by 6 bases and J by 2 bases, with 17 bases between the two germline ends. The full variable domain, rest sourced from reference TRBV28 and TRBJ2-7, is DVKVTQSSRYLVKRTGEKVFLECVQDMDHENMFWYRQDPGLGLRLIYFSYDVKMKEKGDIPEGYSVSREKKERFSLILESASTNQTSMYLCASREKGRRPYEQYFGPGTRLTVT.

The CDR3 nucleotides are TGTGCCAGCAGAACAGGGCCATTGGATACGCAGTATTTT. Protein sequence: CASRTGPLDTQYF. This rearrangement joins TRBV6-5 to TRBJ2-3; D perhaps matches TRBD1 (6 bases). Germline values: CDR1 MNHEY, CDR2 SVGAGI. This CDR3 comprises 13 residues. Trimming removed 6 bases at V and 6 bases at J, with 13 bases between.

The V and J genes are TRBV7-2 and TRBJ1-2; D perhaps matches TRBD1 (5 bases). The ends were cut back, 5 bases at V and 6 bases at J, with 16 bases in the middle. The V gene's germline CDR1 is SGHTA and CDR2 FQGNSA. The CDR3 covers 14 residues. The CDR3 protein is CASSVSGSADGYTF. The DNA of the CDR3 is TGTGCCAGCAGCGTCTCAGGGAGCGCAGATGGCTACACCTTC.

In nucleotides, the CDR3 is TGTGCCACCGGCCAGGCGAACTCCTACGAGCAGTACTTC. As protein: CATGQANSYEQYF. The chain uses TRBV24-1 and TRBJ2-7; the D is unclear. V was trimmed by 9 bases and J by 0 bases, leaving 11 bases between them. There are 13 residues in the CDR3. CDR1 and CDR2 from the germline V gene are KGHDR and SFDVKD.

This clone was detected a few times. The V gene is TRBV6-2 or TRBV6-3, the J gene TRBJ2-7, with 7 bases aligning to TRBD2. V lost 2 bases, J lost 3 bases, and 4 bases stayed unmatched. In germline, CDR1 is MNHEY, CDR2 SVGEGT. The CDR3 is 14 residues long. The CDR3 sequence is CASSYGGSIYEQYF. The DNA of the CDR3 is TGTGCCAGCAGTTACGGCGGGAGTATCTACGAGCAGTACTTC.

This CDR3 is CASSPTNTEAFF. The CDR3, as DNA: TGTGCCAGCTCACCCACCAACACTGAAGCTTTCTTT. The chain couples TRBV18 to TRBJ1-1; D is unclear. V lost 3 bases and J 2 bases, leaving 4 bases between the germline ends. CDR1 and CDR2 from the germline V gene are KGHSH and LQKENI. This CDR3 has 12 amino acids. The full variable domain, completed using reference TRBV18 and TRBJ1-1, is NAGVMQNPRHLVRRRGQEARLRCSPMKGHSHVYWYRQLPEEGLKFMVYLQKENIIDESGMPKERFSAEFPKEGPSILRIQQVVRGDSAAYFCASSPTNTEAFFGQGTRLTVV.

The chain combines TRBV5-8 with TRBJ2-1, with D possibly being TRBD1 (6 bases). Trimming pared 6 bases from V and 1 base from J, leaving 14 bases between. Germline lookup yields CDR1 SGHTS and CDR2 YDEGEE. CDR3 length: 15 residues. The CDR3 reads CASTSTGGSYNEQFF. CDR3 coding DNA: TGTGCCAGCACCTCGACAGGTGGGTCCTACAATGAGCAGTTCTTC.

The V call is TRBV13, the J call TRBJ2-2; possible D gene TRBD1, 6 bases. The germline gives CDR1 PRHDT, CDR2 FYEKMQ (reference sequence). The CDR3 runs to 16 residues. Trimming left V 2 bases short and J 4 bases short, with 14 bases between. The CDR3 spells CASSLFGTPGTGELFF. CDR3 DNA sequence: TGTGCCAGCAGCTTATTCGGGACACCAGGCACCGGGGAGCTGTTTTTT.

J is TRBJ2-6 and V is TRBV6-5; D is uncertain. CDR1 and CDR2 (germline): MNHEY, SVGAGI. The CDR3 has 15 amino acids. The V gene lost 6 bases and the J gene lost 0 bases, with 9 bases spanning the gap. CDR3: CASRGWGSGANVLTF. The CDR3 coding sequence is TGTGCCAGCAGGGGATGGGGCTCTGGGGCCAACGTCCTGACTTTC.

CDR3 sequence (DNA): TGTGCCAGCAGATACCCCTCGGTAGCGGGAGTGTCGGAGACCCAGTACTTC. Protein product: CASRYPSVAGVSETQYF. The genes are TRBV6-2 or TRBV6-3 and TRBJ2-5; 9 positions agree with TRBD2. This CDR3 region has 17 residues. V dropped 6 bases and J dropped 5; count of bases not matched to a gene: 16. Germline CDR1 MNHEY, CDR2 SVGEGT.

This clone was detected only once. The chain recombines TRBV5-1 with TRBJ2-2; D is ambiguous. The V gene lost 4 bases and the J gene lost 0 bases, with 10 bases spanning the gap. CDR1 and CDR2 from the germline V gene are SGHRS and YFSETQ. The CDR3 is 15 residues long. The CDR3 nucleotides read TGCGCCAGCAGCGTGGTGGTGGCGAACACCGGGGAGCTGTTTTTT. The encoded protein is CASSVVVANTGELFF.

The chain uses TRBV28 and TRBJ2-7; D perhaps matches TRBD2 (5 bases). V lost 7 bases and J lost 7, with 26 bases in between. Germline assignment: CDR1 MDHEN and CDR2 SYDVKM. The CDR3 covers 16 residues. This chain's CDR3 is CASTPPARRISGEQYF. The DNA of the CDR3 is TGTGCCAGCACCCCCCCCGCGAGACGGATATCGGGGGAGCAGTACTTC.

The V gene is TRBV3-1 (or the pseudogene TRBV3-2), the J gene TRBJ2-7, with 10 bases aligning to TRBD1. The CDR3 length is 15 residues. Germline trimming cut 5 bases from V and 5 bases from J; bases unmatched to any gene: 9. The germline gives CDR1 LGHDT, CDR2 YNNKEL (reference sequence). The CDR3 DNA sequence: TGTGCCAGCAGCTTCCCGGGACAGGGGATCAACGAGCAGTACTTC. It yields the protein CASSFPGQGINEQYF.

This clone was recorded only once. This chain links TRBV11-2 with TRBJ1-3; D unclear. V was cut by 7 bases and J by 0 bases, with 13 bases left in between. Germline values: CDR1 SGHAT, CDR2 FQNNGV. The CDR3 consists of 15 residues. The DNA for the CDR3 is TGTGCCAGCACCGTCGCGGGGTTCTCTGGAAACACCATATATTTT. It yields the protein CASTVAGFSGNTIYF. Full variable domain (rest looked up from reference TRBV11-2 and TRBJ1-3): EAGVAQSPRYKIIEKRQSVAFWCNPISGHATLYWYQQILGQGPKLLIQFQNNGVVDDSQLPKDRFSAERLKGVDSTLKIQPAKLEDSAVYLCASTVAGFSGNTIYFGEGSWLTVV.

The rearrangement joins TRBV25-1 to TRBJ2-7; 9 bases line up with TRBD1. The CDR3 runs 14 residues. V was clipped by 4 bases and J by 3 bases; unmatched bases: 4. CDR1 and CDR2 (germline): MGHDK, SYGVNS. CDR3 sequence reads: CASSGWDRDYEQYF. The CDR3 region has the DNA TGTGCCAGCAGTGGGTGGGACAGGGACTACGAGCAGTACTTC.

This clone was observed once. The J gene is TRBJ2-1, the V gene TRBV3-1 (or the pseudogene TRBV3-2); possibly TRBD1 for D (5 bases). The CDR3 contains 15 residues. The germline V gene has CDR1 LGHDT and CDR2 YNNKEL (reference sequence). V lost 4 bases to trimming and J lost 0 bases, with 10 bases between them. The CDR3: CASSPDRGSYNEQFF. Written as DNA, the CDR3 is TGTGCCAGCAGCCCCGACAGAGGCTCCTACAATGAGCAGTTCTTC.